This T cell receptor (beta chain) was sequenced during a study of blood T cells in healthy people across ages. Each sample had at least 6 million PBMCs isolated. Through a sample-barcoded 5' primer and a J-beta primer mix, a second PCR was run for roughly 6 to 11 cycles. TCRdb ran MiXCR on the 5' RACE reads and lists one entry per CDR3 protein. The sample comprises over a million distinct CDR3 sequences, roughly 43% of which are singletons, and approximately 4% rests with the top ten. Overall study findings and caveats: The study found more naive CD4+ cells and higher diversity in long-lived than aged donors. CMV status of donors was unknown, possibly confounding expanded clonotype changes.

About this clonotype: Its cognate antigen is unknown.

Trimming cost V 0 bases and J 8 bases, with 12 bases left between them. The germline V gene has CDR1 SGHRS and CDR2 YFSETQ. The CDR3 sequence is 14 residues long. This receptor was identified in a woman between 18 and 30 years old in good health. The chain combines TRBV5-1 with TRBJ2-1, with D possibly matching TRBD1 (5 bases). Specimen: blood. The CDR3 DNA sequence: TGCGCCAGCAGCTTGGAGTCAGGGTACGATGAGCAGTTCTTC. It encodes CASSLESGYDEQFF.